The 6 T cell receptor beta chains reported below all come from one sample, sequenced in a study of cytomegalovirus exposure and HLA in healthy donors. Profiled with immunoSEQ multiplex PCR; TCRdb holds only in-frame clones, not every one. The repertoire includes tens of thousands of clones, approximately 81% of them detected once, and roughly 12% sits in the top ten. Sequencing was carried out using PBMCs. Receptor source: a woman aged 18-35 years in good health and CMV-seropositive.

The chain combines TRBV5-1 with TRBJ2-7, with 7 bases aligning to TRBD1. The CDR3 sequence is 14 residues long. Germline V gene lookup returns CDR1 SGHRS and CDR2 YFSETQ. Germline trimming cut 2 bases from V and 5 bases from J; bases unmatched to any gene: 7. The CDR3 reads CASSFGARGNEQYF. The CDR3 DNA sequence: TGCGCCAGCAGCTTCGGCGCCAGGGGGAACGAGCAGTACTTC.

V gene TRBV4-3 combines with J gene TRBJ1-6, with a tentative D call TRBD1 (6 bases). The CDR3 sequence is 16 residues long. Looked up from germline, CDR1 is LGHNA and CDR2 is YSLEER. The V gene lost 1 base and the J gene lost 9 bases, with 16 bases spanning the gap. The CDR3 reads CASSQARPGTSSPLHF. CDR3 in DNA: TGCGCCAGCAGCCAAGCCCGTCCCGGGACAAGTTCACCCCTCCACTTT.

This chain connects TRBV7-2 to TRBJ2-7; D is unclear. The CDR3 has 12 residues. The germline V and J ends were trimmed by 7 bases and 9 bases, with 16 bases remaining between them. CDR1 and CDR2 from the germline V gene are SGHTA and FQGNSA. In nucleotides, the CDR3 is TGTGCCAGCACTGAGGTCTCTGACCGGCAGTACTTC. This codes for CASTEVSDRQYF. The complete variable domain, with remaining parts taken from reference TRBV7-2 and TRBJ2-7, reads GAGVSQSPSNKVTEKGKDVELRCDPISGHTALYWYRQSLGQGLEFLIYFQGNSAPDKSGLPSDRFSAERTGGSVSTLTIQRTQQEDSAVYLCASTEVSDRQYFGPGTRLTVT.

The V and J genes are TRBV5-1 and TRBJ1-6; no definite D call. Trimming stripped 0 bases from V and 7 bases from J, with 17 bases between. Germline lookup yields CDR1 SGHRS and CDR2 YFSETQ. The CDR3 loop spans 17 amino acids. The CDR3: CASSLERGGRRNSPLHF. CDR3 sequence (DNA): TGCGCCAGCAGCTTGGAGCGGGGTGGTAGGCGGAATTCACCCCTCCACTTT.

This sequence joins TRBV6-5 and TRBJ2-7, with 10 nucleotides matching TRBD2. Germline CDR1 is MNHEY and CDR2 is SVGAGI. Germline trimming cut 6 bases from V and 6 bases from J; bases unmatched to any gene: 5. The CDR3 has 13 amino acids. Here the CDR3 DNA reads TGTGCCAGCAGCTCGGGACTAGCGAGCGAGCAGTACTTC. As protein: CASSSGLASEQYF.

The chain joins TRBV6-5 to TRBJ2-3, with TRBD2 as a possible D gene (6 bases). There are 14 residues in the CDR3. V was trimmed by 10 bases and J by 2 bases, leaving 16 bases between them. Germline CDR1 and CDR2: MNHEY and SVGAGI. CDR3 sequence: CATGGAPLTDTQYF. For the CDR3, the DNA is TGTGCCACCGGCGGGGCCCCCCTCACAGATACGCAGTATTTT.